This TCR beta chain was recorded in a study of molecular identifiers for immune sequencing clone quantification. V dropped 3 bases and J dropped 9; count of bases not matched to a gene: 9. Germline V gene sequence: CDR1 SGHVS, CDR2 FNYEAQ. The length of the CDR3 is 15 residues. Naive CD8 library inputs spanned about 18,000 to 1,100,000 sorted cells and 10%, 30% or 50% RNA. Bulk TCR libraries used previously described methods and listed TCR primers. One entry per CDR3 protein results from TCRdb running MiXCR on the PCR reads. In the table there are hundreds of thousands of distinct CDR3 sequences, approximately 24% of which are singletons. About this clonotype: Antigen unknown.

Study results and caveats: In naive cells, clones above 20 RNA copies held under 1% of molecules, whereas in effector cells they held over 99%. Highly expanded clones may be undercounted when identical TCR molecules share barcodes.

The clonotype was recovered from a human donor in good health. Some libraries in this study had Jurkat cell RNA spiked in. The chain is built from TRBV7-6 and TRBJ1-5, with 9 positions matching TRBD1. Sequencing input: naive CD8+ T cells from blood, with Jurkat cell RNA spiked in. Subset specified: FACS-sorted CD8+CD4-CCR7+CD45RA+ naive T cells. The DNA for the CDR3 is TGTGCCAGCAGCTTTAGGGGACAGGGTCGAAGGCCCCAGCATTTT. Translation: CASSFRGQGRRPQHF.